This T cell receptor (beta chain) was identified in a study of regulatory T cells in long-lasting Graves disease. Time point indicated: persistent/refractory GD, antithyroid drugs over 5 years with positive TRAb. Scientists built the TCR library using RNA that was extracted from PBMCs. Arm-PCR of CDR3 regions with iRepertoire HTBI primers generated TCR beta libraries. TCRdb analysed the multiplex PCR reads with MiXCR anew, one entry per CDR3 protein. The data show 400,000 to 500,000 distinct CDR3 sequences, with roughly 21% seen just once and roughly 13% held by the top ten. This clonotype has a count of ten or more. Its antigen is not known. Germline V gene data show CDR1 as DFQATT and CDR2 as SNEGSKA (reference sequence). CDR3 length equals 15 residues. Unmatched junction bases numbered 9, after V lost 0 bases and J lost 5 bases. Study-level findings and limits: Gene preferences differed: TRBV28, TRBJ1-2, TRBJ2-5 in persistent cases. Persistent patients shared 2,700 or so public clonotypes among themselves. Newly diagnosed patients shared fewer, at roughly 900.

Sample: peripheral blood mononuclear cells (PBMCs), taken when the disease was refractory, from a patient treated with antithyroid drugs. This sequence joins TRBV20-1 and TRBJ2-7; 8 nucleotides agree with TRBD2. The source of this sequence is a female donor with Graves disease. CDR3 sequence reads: CSARDMRGRRDEQYF. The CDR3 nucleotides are TGCAGTGCTAGAGATATGCGCGGGAGGCGGGACGAGCAGTACTTC.